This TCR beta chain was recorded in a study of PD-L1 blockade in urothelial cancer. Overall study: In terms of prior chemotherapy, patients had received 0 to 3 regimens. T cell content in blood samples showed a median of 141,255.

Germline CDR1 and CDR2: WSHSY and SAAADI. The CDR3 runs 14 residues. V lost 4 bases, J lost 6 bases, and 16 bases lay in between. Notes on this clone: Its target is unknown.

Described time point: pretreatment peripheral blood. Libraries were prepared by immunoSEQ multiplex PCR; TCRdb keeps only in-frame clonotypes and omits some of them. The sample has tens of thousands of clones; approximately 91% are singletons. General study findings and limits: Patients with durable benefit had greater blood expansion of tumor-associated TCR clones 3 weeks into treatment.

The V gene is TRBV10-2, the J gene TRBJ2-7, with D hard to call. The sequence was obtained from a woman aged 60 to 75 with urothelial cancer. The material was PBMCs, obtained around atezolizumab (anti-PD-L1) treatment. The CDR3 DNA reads TGCGCCAGCAGTGGGGCGTCGTTGATATTCGAGCAGTACTTC. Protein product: CASSGASLIFEQYF.